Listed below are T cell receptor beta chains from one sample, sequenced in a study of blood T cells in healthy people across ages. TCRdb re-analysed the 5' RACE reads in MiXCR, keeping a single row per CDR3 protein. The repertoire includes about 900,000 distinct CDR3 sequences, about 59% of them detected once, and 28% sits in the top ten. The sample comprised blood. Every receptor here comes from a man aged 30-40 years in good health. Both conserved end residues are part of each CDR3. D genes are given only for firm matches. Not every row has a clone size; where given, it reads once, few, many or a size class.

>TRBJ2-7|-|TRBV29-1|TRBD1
TGCAGCGTCTCTTTCCGGGACAGGGGTTACGAGCAGTACTTC
CSVSFRDRGYEQYF
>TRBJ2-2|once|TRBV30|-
TGTGCCTCGCCCGGTGTCCTGAACACCGGGGAGCTGTTTTTT
CASPGVLNTGELFF
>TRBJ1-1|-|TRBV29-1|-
TGCGCCACCGGTGATGAAGCTTTCTTT
CATGDEAFF
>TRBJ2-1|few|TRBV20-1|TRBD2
TGCAGTGCTAGAGATCGGACTAGCGCTTACAATGAGCAGTTCTTC
CSARDRTSAYNEQFF
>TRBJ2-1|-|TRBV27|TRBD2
TGTGCCAGCAAAGAGCGGGGGGGCCCAAATGAGCAGTTCTTC
CASKERGGPNEQFF
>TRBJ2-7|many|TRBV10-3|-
TGTGCCATCAGTGGGCCGGATTACGAGCAGTACTTC
CAISGPDYEQYF
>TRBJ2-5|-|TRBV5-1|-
TGCGCCAGCAGACAGAGCGTAGGTTGGCAAGAGACCCAGTACTTC
CASRQSVGWQETQYF
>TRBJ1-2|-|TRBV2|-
TGTGCCAGCATCGGGGGAGGAGACCACTATGGCTACACCTTC
CASIGGGDHYGYTF
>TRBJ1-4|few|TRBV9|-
TGTGCCAGCAGCGTAGCTGGGACAAGGGAGGAAAAACTGTTTTTT
CASSVAGTREEKLFF
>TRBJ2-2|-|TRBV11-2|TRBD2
TGTGCCAGCAGCTTCTCTAGCGGGGGGGCCACCGGGGAGCTGTTTTTT
CASSFSSGGATGELFF
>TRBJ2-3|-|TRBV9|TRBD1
TGTGCCAGCAGCGTAGCGCCCGGGACAGGAGTGTCCACAGATACGCAGTATTTT
CASSVAPGTGVSTDTQYF
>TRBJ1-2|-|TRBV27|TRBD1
TGTGCCAGCACGACCGGGACAGGGGGCGGCTACACCTTC
CASTTGTGGGYTF
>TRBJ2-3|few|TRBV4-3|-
TGCGCCAGCAGCCAAGATTCGGACCCCCGACCGCAGTATTTT
CASSQDSDPRPQYF
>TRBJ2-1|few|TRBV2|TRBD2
TGTGCCAGCAGTGTTCCTAGCGGGGGGCCCGGCGAGCAGTTCTTC
CASSVPSGGPGEQFF
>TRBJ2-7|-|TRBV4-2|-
TGTGCCAGCAGCCGAGAGGTCAGCGGCTCCTACGAGCAGTACTTC
CASSREVSGSYEQYF
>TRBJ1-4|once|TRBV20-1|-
TGCAGTGCTAGACTTGGGGAAGGTGAAAAACTGTTTTTT
CSARLGEGEKLFF
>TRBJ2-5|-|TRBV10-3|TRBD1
TGTGCCATCAGTGAGTCTCAAACAGGGGAAGAGACCCAGTACTTC
CAISESQTGEETQYF